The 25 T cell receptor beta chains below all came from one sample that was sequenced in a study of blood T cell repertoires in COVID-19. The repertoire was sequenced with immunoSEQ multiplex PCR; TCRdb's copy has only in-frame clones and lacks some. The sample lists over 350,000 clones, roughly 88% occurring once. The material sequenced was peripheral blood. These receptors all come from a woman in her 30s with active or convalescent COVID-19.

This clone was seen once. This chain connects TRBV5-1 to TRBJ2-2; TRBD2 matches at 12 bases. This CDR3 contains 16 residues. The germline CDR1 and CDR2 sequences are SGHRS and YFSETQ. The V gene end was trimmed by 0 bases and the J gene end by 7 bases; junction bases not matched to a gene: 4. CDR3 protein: CASSLGLAGASGELFF. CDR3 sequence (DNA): TGCGCCAGCAGCTTGGGACTAGCGGGAGCCAGCGGGGAGCTGTTTTTT.

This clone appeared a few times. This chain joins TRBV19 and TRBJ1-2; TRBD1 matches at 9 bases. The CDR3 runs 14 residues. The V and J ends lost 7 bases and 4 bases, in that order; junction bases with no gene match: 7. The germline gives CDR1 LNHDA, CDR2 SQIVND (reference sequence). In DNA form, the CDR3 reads TGTGCCAGTACCCAGGACAGGGGCGGCTATGGCTACACCTTC. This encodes CASTQDRGGYGYTF.

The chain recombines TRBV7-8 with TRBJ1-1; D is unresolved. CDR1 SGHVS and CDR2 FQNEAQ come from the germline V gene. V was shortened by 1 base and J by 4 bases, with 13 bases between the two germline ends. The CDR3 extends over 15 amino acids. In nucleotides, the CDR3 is TGTGCCAGCAGCTTAGGGAGAGGATCGGCCACTGAAGCTTTCTTT. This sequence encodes CASSLGRGSATEAFF.

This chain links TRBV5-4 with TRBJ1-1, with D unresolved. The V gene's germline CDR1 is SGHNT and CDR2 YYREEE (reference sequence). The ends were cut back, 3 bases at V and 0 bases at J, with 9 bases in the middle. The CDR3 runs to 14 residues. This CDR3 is CASSSAELNTEAFF. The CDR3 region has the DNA TGTGCCAGCAGCTCCGCGGAGCTGAACACTGAAGCTTTCTTT.

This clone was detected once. The DNA of the CDR3 is TGTGCCAGCGGAACCGGGGGGCGGGGCGGGGAGCTGTTTTTT. The encoded protein is CASGTGGRGGELFF. The chain uses TRBV6-5 and TRBJ2-2; D possibly corresponds to TRBD2 (7 bases). This CDR3 is 14 amino acids long. Germline V gene sequence: CDR1 MNHEY, CDR2 SVGAGI. Trimming stripped 8 bases from V and 7 bases from J, with 17 bases between.

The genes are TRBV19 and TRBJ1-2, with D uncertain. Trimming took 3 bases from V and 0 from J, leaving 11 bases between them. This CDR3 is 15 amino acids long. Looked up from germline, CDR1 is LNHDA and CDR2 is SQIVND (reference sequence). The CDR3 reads CASSIVAGSNYGYTF. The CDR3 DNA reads TGTGCCAGTAGTATCGTGGCAGGATCTAACTATGGCTACACCTTC.

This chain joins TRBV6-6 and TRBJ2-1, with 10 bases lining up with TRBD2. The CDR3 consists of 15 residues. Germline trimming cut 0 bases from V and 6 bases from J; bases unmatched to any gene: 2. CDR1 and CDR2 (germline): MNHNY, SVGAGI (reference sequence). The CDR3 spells CASSYSASGSNEQFF. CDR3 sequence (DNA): TGTGCCAGCAGTTACTCGGCTAGCGGGAGCAATGAGCAGTTCTTC.

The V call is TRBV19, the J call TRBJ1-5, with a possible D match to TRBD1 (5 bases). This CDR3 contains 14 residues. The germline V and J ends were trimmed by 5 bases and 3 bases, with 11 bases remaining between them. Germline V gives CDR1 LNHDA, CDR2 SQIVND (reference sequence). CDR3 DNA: TGTGCCAGTAGTTACGACAGTTACAATCAGCCCCAGCATTTT. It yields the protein CASSYDSYNQPQHF. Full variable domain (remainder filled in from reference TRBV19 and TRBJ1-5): DGGITQSPKYLFRKEGQNVTLSCEQNLNHDAMYWYRQDPGQGLRLIYYSQIVNDFQKGDIAEGYSVSREKKESFPLTVTSAQKNPTAFYLCASSYDSYNQPQHFGDGTRLSIL.

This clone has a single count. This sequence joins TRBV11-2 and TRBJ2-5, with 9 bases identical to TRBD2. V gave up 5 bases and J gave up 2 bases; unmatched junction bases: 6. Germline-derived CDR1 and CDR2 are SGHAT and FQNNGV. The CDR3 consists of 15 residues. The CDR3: CASSGLLAGQETQYF. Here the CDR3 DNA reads TGTGCCAGCAGCGGGCTCCTAGCGGGACAAGAGACCCAGTACTTC.

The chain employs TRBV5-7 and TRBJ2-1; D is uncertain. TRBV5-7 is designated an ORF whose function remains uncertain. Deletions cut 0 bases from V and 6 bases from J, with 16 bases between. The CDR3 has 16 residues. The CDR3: CASSLVCCGSGNEQFF. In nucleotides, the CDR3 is TGTGCCAGCAGCTTGGTTTGTTGTGGGTCGGGCAATGAGCAGTTCTTC.

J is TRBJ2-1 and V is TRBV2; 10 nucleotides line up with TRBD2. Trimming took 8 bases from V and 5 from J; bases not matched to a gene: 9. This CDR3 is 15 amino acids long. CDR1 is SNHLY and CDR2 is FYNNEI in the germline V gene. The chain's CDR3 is CASLLAGFTHNEQFF. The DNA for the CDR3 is TGTGCCAGCTTACTAGCGGGATTCACCCACAATGAGCAGTTCTTC.

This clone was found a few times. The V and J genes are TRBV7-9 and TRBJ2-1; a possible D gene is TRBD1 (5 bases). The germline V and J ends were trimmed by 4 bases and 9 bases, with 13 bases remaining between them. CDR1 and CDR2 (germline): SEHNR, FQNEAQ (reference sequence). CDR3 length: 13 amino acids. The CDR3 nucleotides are TGTGCCAGCAGCTGGACCCCAGGGTCTGAGCAGTTCTTC. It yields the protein CASSWTPGSEQFF.

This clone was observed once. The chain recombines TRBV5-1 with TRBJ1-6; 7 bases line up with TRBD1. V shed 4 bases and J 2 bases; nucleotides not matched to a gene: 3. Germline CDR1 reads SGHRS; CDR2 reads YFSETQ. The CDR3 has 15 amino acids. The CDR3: CASSLGQTYNSPLHF. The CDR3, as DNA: TGCGCCAGCAGCCTGGGACAGACCTATAATTCACCCCTCCACTTT.

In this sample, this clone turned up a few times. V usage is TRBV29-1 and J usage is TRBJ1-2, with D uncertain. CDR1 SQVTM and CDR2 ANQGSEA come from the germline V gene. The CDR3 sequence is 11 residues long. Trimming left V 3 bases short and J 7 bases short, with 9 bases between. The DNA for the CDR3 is TGCAGCGTTGATCAGGAGGGTGGCTACACCTTC. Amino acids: CSVDQEGGYTF.

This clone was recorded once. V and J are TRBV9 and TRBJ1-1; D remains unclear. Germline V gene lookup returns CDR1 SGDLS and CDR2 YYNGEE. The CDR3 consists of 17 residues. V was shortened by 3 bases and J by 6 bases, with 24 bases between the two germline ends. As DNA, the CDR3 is TGTGCCAGCAGCGCCTCGTTCGGATTGGCGGCTTACGCTGAAGCTTTCTTT. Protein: CASSASFGLAAYAEAFF.

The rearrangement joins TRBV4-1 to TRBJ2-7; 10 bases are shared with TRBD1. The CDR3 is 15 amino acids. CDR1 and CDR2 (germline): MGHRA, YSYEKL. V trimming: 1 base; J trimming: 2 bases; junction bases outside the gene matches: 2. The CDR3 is CASSQVDRGPYEQYF. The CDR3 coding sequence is TGCGCCAGCAGCCAAGTCGACAGGGGGCCCTACGAGCAGTACTTC.

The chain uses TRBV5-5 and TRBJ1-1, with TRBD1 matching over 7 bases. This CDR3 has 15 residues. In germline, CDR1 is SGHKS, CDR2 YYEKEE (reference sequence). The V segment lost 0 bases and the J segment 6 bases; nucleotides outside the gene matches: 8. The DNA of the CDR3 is TGTGCCAGCAGCTTGGACTCTTTAGGGGGCGCTGAAGCTTTCTTT. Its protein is CASSLDSLGGAEAFF.

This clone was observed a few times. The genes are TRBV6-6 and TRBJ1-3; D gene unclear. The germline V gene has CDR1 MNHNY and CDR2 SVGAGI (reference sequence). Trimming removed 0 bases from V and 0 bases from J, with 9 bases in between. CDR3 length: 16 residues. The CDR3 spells CASSYSNTASGNTIYF. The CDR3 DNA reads TGTGCCAGCAGTTACTCGAATACAGCCTCTGGAAACACCATATATTTT.

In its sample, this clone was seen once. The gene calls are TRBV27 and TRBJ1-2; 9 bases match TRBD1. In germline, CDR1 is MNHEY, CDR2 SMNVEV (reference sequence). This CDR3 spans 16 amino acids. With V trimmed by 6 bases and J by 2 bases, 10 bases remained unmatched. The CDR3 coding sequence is TGTGCCAGCAGGGGGGAAGGGACAGGGAACAACTATGGCTACACCTTC. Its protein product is CASRGEGTGNNYGYTF.

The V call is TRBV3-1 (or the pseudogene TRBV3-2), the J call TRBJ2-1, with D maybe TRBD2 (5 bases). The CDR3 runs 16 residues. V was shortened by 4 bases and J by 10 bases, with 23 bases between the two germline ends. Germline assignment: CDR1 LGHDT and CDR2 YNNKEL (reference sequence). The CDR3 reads CASSLPEARNPGEQFF. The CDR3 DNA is TGTGCCAGCAGCCTACCTGAAGCCCGAAATCCGGGGGAGCAGTTCTTC.

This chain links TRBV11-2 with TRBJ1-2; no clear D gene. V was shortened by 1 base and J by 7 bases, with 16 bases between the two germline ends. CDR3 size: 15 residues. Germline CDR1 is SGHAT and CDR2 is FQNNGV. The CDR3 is CASSLAKDFQGGYTF. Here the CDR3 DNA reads TGTGCCAGCAGCTTAGCTAAGGACTTTCAAGGTGGCTACACCTTC.

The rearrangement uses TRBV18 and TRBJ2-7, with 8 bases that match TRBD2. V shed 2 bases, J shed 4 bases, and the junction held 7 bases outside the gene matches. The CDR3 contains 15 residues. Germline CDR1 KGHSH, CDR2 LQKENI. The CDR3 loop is CASSPIRAGVYEQYF. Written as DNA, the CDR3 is TGTGCCAGCTCACCAATCCGAGCGGGAGTATACGAGCAGTACTTC.

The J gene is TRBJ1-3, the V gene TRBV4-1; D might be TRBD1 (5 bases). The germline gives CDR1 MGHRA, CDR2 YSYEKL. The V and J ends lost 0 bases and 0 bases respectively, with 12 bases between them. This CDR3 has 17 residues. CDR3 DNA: TGCGCCAGCAGCCAAGAGACAAGTGACAGCTCTGGAAACACCATATATTTT. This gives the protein CASSQETSDSSGNTIYF.

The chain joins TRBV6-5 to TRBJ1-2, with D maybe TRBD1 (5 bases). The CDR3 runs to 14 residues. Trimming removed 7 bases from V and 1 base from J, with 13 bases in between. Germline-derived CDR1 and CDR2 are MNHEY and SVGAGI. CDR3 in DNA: TGTGCCAGCACCGCGGGGCTTCTTAACTATGGCTACACCTTC. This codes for CASTAGLLNYGYTF.

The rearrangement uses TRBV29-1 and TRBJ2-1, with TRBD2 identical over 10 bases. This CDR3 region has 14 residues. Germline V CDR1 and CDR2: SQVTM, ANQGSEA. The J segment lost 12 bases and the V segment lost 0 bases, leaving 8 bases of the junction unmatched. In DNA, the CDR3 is TGCAGCGTTGAAGACCTGGGACTAGCGCCGCGGCAGTTCTTC. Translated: CSVEDLGLAPRQFF.